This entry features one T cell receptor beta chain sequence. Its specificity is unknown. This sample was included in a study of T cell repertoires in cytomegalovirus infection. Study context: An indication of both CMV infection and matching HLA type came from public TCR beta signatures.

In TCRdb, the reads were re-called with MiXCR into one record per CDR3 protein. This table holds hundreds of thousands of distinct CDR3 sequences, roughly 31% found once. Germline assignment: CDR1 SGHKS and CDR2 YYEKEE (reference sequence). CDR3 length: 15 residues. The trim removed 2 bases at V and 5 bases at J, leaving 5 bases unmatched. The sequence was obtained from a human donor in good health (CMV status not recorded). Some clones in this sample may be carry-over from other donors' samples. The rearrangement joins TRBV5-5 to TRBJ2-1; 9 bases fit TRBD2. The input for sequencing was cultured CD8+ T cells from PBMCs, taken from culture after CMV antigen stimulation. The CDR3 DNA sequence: TGTGCCAGCAGCTTTTCAAGCGGGGGGCACAATGAGCAGTTCTTC. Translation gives CASSFSSGGHNEQFF.